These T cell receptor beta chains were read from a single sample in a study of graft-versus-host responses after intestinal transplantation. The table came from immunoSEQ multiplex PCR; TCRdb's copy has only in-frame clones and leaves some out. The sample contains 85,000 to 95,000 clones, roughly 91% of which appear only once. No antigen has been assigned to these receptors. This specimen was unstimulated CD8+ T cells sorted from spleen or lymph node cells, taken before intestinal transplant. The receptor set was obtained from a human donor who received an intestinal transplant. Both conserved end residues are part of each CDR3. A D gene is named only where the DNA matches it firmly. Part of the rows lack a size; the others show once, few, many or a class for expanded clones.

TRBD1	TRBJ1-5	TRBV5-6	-	TGTGCCAGCAGCTTAGGACAGGGCGGACAGCCCCAGCATTTT	CASSLGQGGQPQHF
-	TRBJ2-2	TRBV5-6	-	TGTGCCAGCAGCTTGGCCGTACCCTCCGGCCTCAGGGGCACCGGGGAGCTGTTTTTT	CASSLAVPSGLRGTGELFF
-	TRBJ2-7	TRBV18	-	TGTGCCAGCTCACCCGGACAGCAGGAGCAGTACTTC	CASSPGQQEQYF
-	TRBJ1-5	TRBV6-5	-	TGTGCCAGCAGTTACTCGGGACAACTCAATCAGCCCCAGCATTTT	CASSYSGQLNQPQHF
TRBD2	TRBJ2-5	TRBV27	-	TGTGCCAGCAGTACCCTGGGAGGGGTGGAGACCCAGTACTTC	CASSTLGGVETQYF
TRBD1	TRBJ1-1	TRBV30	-	TGTGCCTGGACGACAGGGGGCGCGGACACTGAAGCTTTCTTT	CAWTTGGADTEAFF
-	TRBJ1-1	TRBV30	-	TGTGCCTGGAGTGTACGTGGGCGAGAAGCTTTCTTT	CAWSVRGREAFF
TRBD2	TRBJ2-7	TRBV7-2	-	TGTGCCAGCAGCTTAGTTGATAGCGGGGGAACCTACGAGCAGTACTTC	CASSLVDSGGTYEQYF
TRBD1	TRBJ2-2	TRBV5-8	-	TGTGCCAGCAGCTTGGAGGGGGCTGACACCGGGGAGCTGTTTTTT	CASSLEGADTGELFF
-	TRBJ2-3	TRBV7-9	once	TGTGCCAGCACCCGGCCTACTAGATCCGATACGCAGTATTTT	CASTRPTRSDTQYF
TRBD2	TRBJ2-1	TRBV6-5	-	TGTGCCAGCAGTTACTCTAGCGGGCATGAGCAGTTCTTC	CASSYSSGHEQFF
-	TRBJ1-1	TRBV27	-	TGTGCCAGCAGTGTGGGGAGGGCGAACACTGAAGCTTTCTTT	CASSVGRANTEAFF
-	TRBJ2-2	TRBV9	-	TGTGCCAGCAGCCAGGGAGGGGGACGGGGCACCGGGGAGCTGTTTTTT	CASSQGGGRGTGELFF
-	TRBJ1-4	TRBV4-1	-	TGCGCCAGCAGCCAAGAGGTACTCCAGGGAATCCAGACAACTAATGAAAAACTGTTTTTT	CASSQEVLQGIQTTNEKLFF
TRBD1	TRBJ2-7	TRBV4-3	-	TGCGCCAGCAGCCAGGATTGGGACAGGGGCTACGAGCAGTACTTC	CASSQDWDRGYEQYF
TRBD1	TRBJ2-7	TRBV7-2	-	TGTGCCAGCAGCTACCCGGGACAGGTACCCTACGAGCAGTACTTC	CASSYPGQVPYEQYF
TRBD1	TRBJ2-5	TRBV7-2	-	TGTGCCGGACAGGGGGATGGAGAGACCCAGTACTTC	CAGQGDGETQYF
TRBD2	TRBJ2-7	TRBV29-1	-	TGCAGCGTTCAAGCGGGGGGGGGCTACGAGCAGTACTTC	CSVQAGGGYEQYF
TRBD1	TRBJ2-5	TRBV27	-	TGTGCCAGCAGTTTAGGAAGGACAGGAGAGACCCAGTACTTC	CASSLGRTGETQYF
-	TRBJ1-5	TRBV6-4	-	TGTGCCAGCAGTGAGTTCCCTGAACAACCCCAGCATTTT	CASSEFPEQPQHF
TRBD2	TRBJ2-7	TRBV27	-	TGTGCCAGCAGTTTACGCGGGAGAGAGCAGTACTTC	CASSLRGREQYF
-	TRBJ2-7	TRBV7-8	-	-	CASSTSTGPKPYEQYF
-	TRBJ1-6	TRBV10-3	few	TGTGCCATCAGTGAGCGCAGCCCCAGGGCCACCCTCCACTTT	CAISERSPRATLHF
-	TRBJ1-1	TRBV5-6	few	TGTGCCAGCAGCTTGTGGGAGACTGAAGCTTTCTTT	CASSLWETEAFF
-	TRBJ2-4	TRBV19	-	TGTGCCAGTAGTATGTACGGAGGGAACATTCAGTACTTC	CASSMYGGNIQYF
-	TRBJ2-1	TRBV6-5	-	TGTGCCAGCAGCCCTAGCTCAGGGGCCTACAATGAGCAGTTCTTC	CASSPSSGAYNEQFF
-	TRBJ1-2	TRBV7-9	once	TGTGCCAGCAGCCCAGGGGACCTTGGCTACACCTTC	CASSPGDLGYTF
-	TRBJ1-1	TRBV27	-	TGTGCCAGCAGTTTATCGTCTCCCTCTGAAGCTTTCTTT	CASSLSSPSEAFF
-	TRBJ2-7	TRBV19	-	TGTGCCAGTAGTATAGCTAGTACAGGTGGGTCGATCTACGAGCAGTACTTC	CASSIASTGGSIYEQYF
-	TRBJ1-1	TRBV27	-	TGTGCCAGCAGTCCCTCCGGACAGATGAACACTGAAGCTTTCTTT	CASSPSGQMNTEAFF
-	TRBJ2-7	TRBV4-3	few	TGCGCCAGCAGCCAAGATCGGGGGTACGAGCAGTACTTC	CASSQDRGYEQYF
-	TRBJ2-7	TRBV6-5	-	TGTGCCAGCAGCCAGGTGGGCATGGGCCACGAGCAGTACTTC	CASSQVGMGHEQYF
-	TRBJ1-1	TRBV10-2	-	TGCGCCAGCAAATATACCCGACAGGCCCCGAACACTGAAGCTTTCTTT	CASKYTRQAPNTEAFF
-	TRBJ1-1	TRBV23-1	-	TGCGCCAGCAGTCAATCGGGGGGGCTGGGCACTGAAGCTTTCTTT	CASSQSGGLGTEAFF
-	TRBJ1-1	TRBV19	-	TGTGCCAGTAGTATATCCTTGAACACTGAAGCTTTCTTT	CASSISLNTEAFF
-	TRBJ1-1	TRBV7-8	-	TGTGCCAGCAGCCGCGGCACTGGGTTGGTCGCTGAAGCTTTCTTT	CASSRGTGLVAEAFF
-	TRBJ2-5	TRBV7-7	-	TGTGCCAGCAGCTTCGGGGGACCCTACCAAGAGACCCAGTACTTC	CASSFGGPYQETQYF
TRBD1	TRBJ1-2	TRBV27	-	TGTGCCAGCTATGGAGACCGGGACAGTCGAGACTATGGCTACACCTTC	CASYGDRDSRDYGYTF
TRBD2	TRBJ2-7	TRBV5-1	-	TGCGCCAGCAGCTTGGCAGGAGCGGGGCTCGACGAGCAGTACTTC	CASSLAGAGLDEQYF
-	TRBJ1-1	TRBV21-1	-	TGTGCCAGCAGCAAAGGGGGGACAGGGGGCACTGAAGCTTTCTTT	CASSKGGTGGTEAFF
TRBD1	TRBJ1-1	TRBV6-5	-	TGTGCCAGCAGTTACTTTTCAGGGGGCTACACTGAAGCTTTCTTT	CASSYFSGGYTEAFF
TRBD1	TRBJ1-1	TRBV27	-	TGTGCCAGCAGTTTATTAGGACAGGGGACTGAAGCTTTCTTT	CASSLLGQGTEAFF
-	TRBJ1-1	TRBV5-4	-	TGTGCCAGCAGCGGGGGGGCAGATGAAGCTTTCTTT	CASSGGADEAFF
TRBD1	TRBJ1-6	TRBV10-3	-	TGTGCCATCAGTGCACCGGGACAGGGGGATTCACCCCTCCACTTT	CAISAPGQGDSPLHF
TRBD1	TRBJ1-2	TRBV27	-	TGTGCCAGCAGTTCCATCCCTGGGACAGGGAACTATGGCTACACCTTC	CASSSIPGTGNYGYTF
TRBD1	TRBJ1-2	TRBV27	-	TGTGCCAGCAGTTTTGCACAGGGGACCTCTAACTATGGCTACACCTTC	CASSFAQGTSNYGYTF
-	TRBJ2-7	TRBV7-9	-	TGTGCCAGCAGCTTATTGAGGGAGGAGCAGTACTTC	CASSLLREEQYF
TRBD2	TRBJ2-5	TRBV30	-	TGTGCCTGGAGCGGGGGGGCCTCAGAGACCCAGTACTTC	CAWSGGASETQYF
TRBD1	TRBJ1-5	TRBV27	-	TGTGCCAGTTCCGGACAGGGCAATCAGCCCCAGCATTTT	CASSGQGNQPQHF
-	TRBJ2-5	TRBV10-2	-	TGCGCCAGCAGTGACTACTCGAGGGACTCCCAAGAGACCCAGTACTTC	CASSDYSRDSQETQYF
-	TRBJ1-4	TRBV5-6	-	TGTGCCAGCAGCTTGGGGCAGGTTGAGCCGTTTTTT	CASSLGQVEPFF
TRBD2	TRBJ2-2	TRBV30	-	TGTGCCTTTCTAGCGGACACCGGGGAGCTGTTTTTT	CAFLADTGELFF
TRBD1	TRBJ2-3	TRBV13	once	TGTGCCAGCAGCTCTCACAGGGGGGGCACAGATACGCAGTATTTT	CASSSHRGGTDTQYF
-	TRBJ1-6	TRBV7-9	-	TGTGCCAGCAGTTTTACTTATGGGGGGAAGGGTAATTCACCCCTCCACTTT	CASSFTYGGKGNSPLHF
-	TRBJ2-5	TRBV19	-	TGTGCCAGCTCCGGGACTTCCCAAGAGACCCAGTACTTC	CASSGTSQETQYF